What follows are 17 T cell receptor beta chains derived from one specimen sequenced in a study of T cell repertoires in cytomegalovirus infection. Using its own MiXCR run on the reads, TCRdb lists one record per CDR3 protein. The sample includes 170,000 or so distinct CDR3 sequences, 13% to 15% seen only once; the top ten take over 20%. Sequenced material: PBMCs. The receptors were gathered from a human donor in good health (CMV status not recorded). Some clones in this sample may be carry-over from other donors' samples.

V is TRBV11-1 and J is TRBJ2-1; 12 positions agree with TRBD2. The CDR3 covers 17 residues. The V gene's germline CDR1 is SGHAT and CDR2 FQDESV (reference sequence). After removal of 4 bases from V and 7 bases from J, the junction contained 11 bases not matched to a gene. Here the CDR3 reads CASSSVRLAGGLNEQFF. In nucleotides, the CDR3 is TGTGCCAGCAGCTCCGTTCGTCTAGCGGGGGGGCTGAATGAGCAGTTCTTC.

This clonotype was found many times. This chain joins TRBV3-1 and TRBJ1-1; tentative D call: TRBD1 (5 bases). The CDR3 is 14 residues long. V gave up 1 base and J gave up 0 bases, with 6 bases separating them. The germline CDR1 and CDR2 sequences are LGHDT and YNNKEL (reference sequence). The CDR3 coding sequence is TGTGCCAGCAGCCAAGGGGGCCTGAACACTGAAGCTTTCTTT. Translation gives CASSQGGLNTEAFF.

This clonotype was counted a few times. V and J are TRBV7-9 and TRBJ2-4; 8 nucleotides agree with TRBD1. This CDR3 has 24 residues. Trimming removed 0 bases from V and 0 bases from J; junction bases left unmatched: 25. Germline V gene data show CDR1 as SEHNR and CDR2 as FQNEAQ (reference sequence). CDR3 amino acids: CASSLASQGATKGSKGIAKNIQYF. The CDR3 DNA reads TGTGCCAGCAGCTTAGCCTCGCAGGGGGCGACGAAGGGGTCCAAGGGGATAGCCAAAAACATTCAGTACTTC.

There are many counts of this clonotype. J is TRBJ1-5 and V is TRBV2; 8 bases fit TRBD1. From germline, CDR1 is SNHLY and CDR2 FYNNEI. V trimming: 6 bases; J trimming: 0 bases; junction bases outside the gene matches: 4. The CDR3 has 15 residues. In DNA form, the CDR3 reads TGTGCCAGCAGATTACAGGGGGTTAGCAATCAGCCCCAGCATTTT. This translates into CASRLQGVSNQPQHF.

This chain connects TRBV5-6 to TRBJ1-4; no clear D. The CDR3 is 14 amino acids. Germline-derived CDR1 and CDR2 are SGHDT and YYEEEE. Trimming cost V 1 base and J 8 bases, with 12 bases left between them. The CDR3 DNA sequence: TGTGCCAGCAGCTTGCAACCGGTGGGGGAAAAACTGTTTTTT. This encodes CASSLQPVGEKLFF.

V and J are TRBV28 and TRBJ1-5, with D unresolved. Germline loops: CDR1 MDHEN, CDR2 SYDVKM. The CDR3 covers 16 residues. V was shortened by 3 bases and J by 2 bases, with 14 bases between the two germline ends. The CDR3 DNA is TGTGCCAGCAGTTTCCTAGAACAGCGAGGCAATCAGCCCCAGCATTTT. Its translation: CASSFLEQRGNQPQHF.

Ten or more counts support this clonotype. The genes are TRBV20-1 and TRBJ2-2, with TRBD2 matching 8 bases. The ends lost 5 bases at V and 5 bases at J; junction bases unmatched: 10. CDR3 length equals 15 residues. Germline lookup yields CDR1 DFQATT and CDR2 SNEGSKA (reference sequence). CDR3 nucleotides: TGCAGTGCTCCCGCGGGGGGTCGAGAGACCGGGGAGCTGTTTTTT. Translated, it gives CSAPAGGRETGELFF.

This clonotype has ten or more counts. The chain employs TRBV6-2 or TRBV6-3 and TRBJ2-7; D ambiguous. CDR3 length equals 13 residues. Germline V gives CDR1 MNHEY, CDR2 SVGEGT. V was pared by 0 bases and J by 4 bases, with 7 bases between. The CDR3: CASSYSALYEQYF. In DNA, the CDR3 is TGTGCCAGCAGTTACTCCGCACTGTACGAGCAGTACTTC.

The V call is TRBV27, the J call TRBJ1-5; maybe TRBD1 (6 bases). There are 15 residues in the CDR3. V lost 5 bases and J 4 bases, leaving 15 bases between the germline ends. Germline V gene sequence: CDR1 MNHEY, CDR2 SMNVEV (reference sequence). The DNA for the CDR3 is TGTGCCAGCAGTCTCCTTGGGGGGGCTAATCAGCCCCAGCATTTT. It specifies CASSLLGGANQPQHF.

The J gene is TRBJ1-4, the V gene TRBV20-1; weak D call: TRBD1 (6 bases). The CDR3 runs 15 residues. In germline, CDR1 is DFQATT, CDR2 SNEGSKA (reference sequence). V was cut by 5 bases and J by 1 base, with 14 bases left in between. The CDR3 reads CSASRLRGTNEKLFF. In DNA, the CDR3 is TGCAGTGCTTCCCGTCTCAGGGGAACTAATGAAAAACTGTTTTTT.

This clonotype was seen many times. The J gene is TRBJ2-2, the V gene TRBV7-3; D gene uncertain. The germline CDR1 and CDR2 sequences are SGHTA and FQGTGA. This CDR3 is 21 amino acids long. Trimming removed 2 bases at V and 0 bases at J, with 25 bases between. CDR3: CASSLRRTEERSRPNTGELFF. DNA for the CDR3: TGTGCCAGCAGCTTACGAAGAACAGAAGAAAGAAGTAGACCGAACACCGGGGAGCTGTTTTTT.

The chain links TRBV18 to TRBJ2-7; a weak D match, TRBD1 (5 bases). This CDR3 has 15 residues. CDR1 is KGHSH and CDR2 is LQKENI in the germline V gene. The ends were cut back, 2 bases at V and 0 bases at J, with 11 bases in the middle. The CDR3: CASSPDSASSYEQYF. The CDR3 DNA follows: TGTGCCAGCTCACCAGACAGCGCGAGCTCCTACGAGCAGTACTTC.

This clonotype was seen many times. The J gene is TRBJ2-5, the V gene TRBV7-9; D unclear. Trimming removed 3 bases at V and 7 bases at J, with 15 bases between. The CDR3 extends over 14 amino acids. Germline V gives CDR1 SEHNR, CDR2 FQNEAQ (reference sequence). The CDR3 DNA is TGTGCCAGCAGCTTGCAGTCGACGTGGGGGACCCAGTACTTC. Translation gives CASSLQSTWGTQYF.

This clonotype was seen ten or more times. The chain couples TRBV7-8 to TRBJ1-1; D is undetermined. The CDR3 extends over 14 amino acids. V shed 6 bases and J shed 4 bases, with 15 bases lying between them. Germline CDR1 and CDR2: SGHVS and FQNEAQ. The CDR3 coding sequence is TGTGCCAGCAGGCACTTGGTGGACGTCACTGAAGCTTTCTTT. Protein sequence: CASRHLVDVTEAFF.

This clonotype was picked up one time. The chain carries TRBV12-3 or TRBV12-4 and TRBJ1-1; D is unclear. Trimming shortened V by 3 bases and J by 1 base, and 12 bases separated the two germline ends. The CDR3 runs to 15 residues. The CDR3 region is CASSLNLAANTEAFF. The CDR3 DNA follows: TGTGCCAGCAGTTTGAATTTGGCAGCGAACACTGAAGCTTTCTTT.

In the case of this clonotype: A much larger clone differs from this one at a single base, so this may be a read error. V usage is TRBV12-3 or TRBV12-4 and J usage is TRBJ1-1, with TRBD1 matching over 7 bases. CDR3 length: 15 amino acids. CDR3 bases: TGTGCCAGGAGTTTAGGAGGGGGCCGGAACACTGAAGCTTTCTTT. Protein sequence: CARSLGGGRNTEAFF.

This clonotype has a handful of counts. The rearrangement joins TRBV19 to TRBJ2-1; 7 nucleotides align to TRBD2. With V trimmed by 3 bases and J by 3 bases, 5 bases remained unmatched. The CDR3 is 15 amino acids. The germline gives CDR1 LNHDA, CDR2 SQIVND (reference sequence). For the CDR3, the DNA is TGTGCCAGTAGTATCTTGGGGGGGGGCTACAATGAGCAGTTCTTC. The encoded protein is CASSILGGGYNEQFF. Full variable domain (remainder filled in from reference TRBV19 and TRBJ2-1): DGGITQSPKYLFRKEGQNVTLSCEQNLNHDAMYWYRQDPGQGLRLIYYSQIVNDFQKGDIAEGYSVSREKKESFPLTVTSAQKNPTAFYLCASSILGGGYNEQFFGPGTRLTVL.